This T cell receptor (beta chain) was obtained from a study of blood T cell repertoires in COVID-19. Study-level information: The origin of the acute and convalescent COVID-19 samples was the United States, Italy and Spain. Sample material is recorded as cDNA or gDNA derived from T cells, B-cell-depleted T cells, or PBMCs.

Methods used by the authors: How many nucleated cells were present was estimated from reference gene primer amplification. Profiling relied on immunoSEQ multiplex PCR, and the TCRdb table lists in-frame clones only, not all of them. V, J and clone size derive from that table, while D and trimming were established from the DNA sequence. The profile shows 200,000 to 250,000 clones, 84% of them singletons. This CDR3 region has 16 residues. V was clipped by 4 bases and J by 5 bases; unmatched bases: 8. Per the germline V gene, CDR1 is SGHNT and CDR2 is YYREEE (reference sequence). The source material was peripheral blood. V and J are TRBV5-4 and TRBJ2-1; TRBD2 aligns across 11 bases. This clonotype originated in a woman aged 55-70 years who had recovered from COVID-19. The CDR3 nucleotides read TGTGCCAGCAGCGAGGCTAGACTAGCGGGGAACAATGAGCAGTTCTTC. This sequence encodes CASSEARLAGNNEQFF.